This paragraph covers one T cell receptor (beta chain) sequence. Its antigen is currently unknown. It was with 60 Vbeta and 13 Jbeta primers that the PCR ran. The table came from immunoSEQ multiplex PCR; TCRdb's copy has only in-frame clones and leaves some out. The sample holds around 190,000 clones, more than 65% seen once. This sample was taken from a study of cytomegalovirus exposure and HLA in healthy donors. Study background: There were 100 million to 120 million unique TCR beta sequences, drawn from approximately 180 million T cells, in an earlier analysis. Overall study results and limits: Later analysis associated a missense DCLRE1C variant with TCR beta V- and J-gene trimming.

Germline CDR1 PRHDT, CDR2 FYEKMQ (reference sequence). There are 15 residues in the CDR3. Trimming at V came to 5 bases and at J to 5 bases, leaving 11 bases not matched to a gene. The donors (healthy individuals) were bone marrow donors. The clonotype comes from a girl between 2 and 10 years old in good health and CMV-seropositive. V is TRBV13 and J is TRBJ2-7; the match to TRBD1 covers 8 bases. Sequenced material: PBMCs. The CDR3 DNA reads TGTGCCAGCAGCCCCCTCATGCAGGGGGCGGACGAGCAGTACTTC. It yields the protein CASSPLMQGADEQYF.